These 27 T cell receptor beta chains originate from one sample sequenced in a study of blood T cells in healthy people across ages. PCR was performed a second time for roughly 7 to 11 cycles using a sample-barcoded 5' primer and a J-beta primer mix. TCRdb passed the 5' RACE reads through MiXCR, listing each CDR3 protein once. The sample holds 1.5 million or so distinct CDR3 sequences, approximately 43% seen once. The sequenced material came from blood. The receptors shown here come from a woman between 18 and 29 years old in good health.

For this clonotype: A junction boundary mismatches the germline segment, possibly from a read error. This rearrangement joins TRBV29-1 to TRBJ2-5, with TRBD1 matching 10 bases. The closer fit of TRBJ2-7 to the DNA end suggests the J call may be wrong. Germline V gene lookup returns CDR1 SQVTM and CDR2 ANQGSEA. The CDR3 totals 13 residues. The CDR3 DNA is TGCAGCGCTGAAGACAGGGGGCGTTACGAGCAGTACTTC. Its protein is CSAEDRGRYEQYF.

This clonotype appeared once. The rearrangement joins TRBV11-2 to TRBJ2-5; a weak D match, TRBD2 (5 bases). The germline V gene encodes CDR1 SGHAT and CDR2 FQNNGV. V lost 1 base and J 2 bases, leaving 14 bases between the germline ends. This CDR3 has 16 amino acids. The CDR3 DNA follows: TGTGCCAGCAGCTTAGGAGGGAATTTGGCTCAAGAGACCCAGTACTTC. It translates to CASSLGGNLAQETQYF.

The chain carries TRBV12-3 or TRBV12-4 and TRBJ1-2; D gene ambiguous. Deletions cut 2 bases from V and 8 bases from J, with 12 bases between. The CDR3 extends over 13 amino acids. The CDR3 loop reads CASSLFQAEGYTF. CDR3 DNA: TGTGCCAGCAGTTTATTCCAGGCGGAGGGCTACACCTTC.

The chain employs TRBV7-3 and TRBJ2-3, with 9 bases that match TRBD2. J lost 4 bases, V lost 8 bases, and 7 bases had no gene match. The CDR3 extends over 14 amino acids. Germline CDR1 reads SGHTA; CDR2 reads FQGTGA. The CDR3 nucleotides read TGTGCCAGCGGGACTAGCCGGGCGTCAGATACGCAGTATTTT. This gives the protein CASGTSRASDTQYF.

The chain is built from TRBV5-8 and TRBJ2-7; TRBD1 aligns across 9 bases. CDR1 and CDR2 (germline): SGHTS, YDEGEE. With 5 bases clipped from V and 4 bases from J, the junction kept 7 bases outside the gene matches. The CDR3 spans 14 residues. Here the CDR3 DNA reads TGTGCCAGCAGGGACAGGGGCCTTTCTTACGAGCAGTACTTC. Its protein is CASRDRGLSYEQYF.

This chain links TRBV2 with TRBJ2-1, with 7 bases fitting TRBD1. CDR1 is SNHLY, CDR2 FYNNEI, per germline. V trimming: 2 bases; J trimming: 7 bases; junction bases outside the gene matches: 8. This CDR3 contains 15 residues. The CDR3 nucleotides read TGTGCCAGCAGTGAACCACAGACAGGGAAAAATGAGCAGTTCTTC. This translates into CASSEPQTGKNEQFF.

The CDR3 DNA follows: TGTGCTAGTGGTTTGGTCAAAGGGACACCCTACGAGCAGTACTTC. Translation gives CASGLVKGTPYEQYF. This chain joins TRBV12-5 and TRBJ2-7; possible D gene TRBD1, 6 bases. This CDR3 region has 15 residues. V shed 0 bases and J shed 2 bases, with 11 bases lying between them. Per germline, CDR1 LGHNT and CDR2 FRNRAP.

The chain joins TRBV4-1 to TRBJ2-3; D may be TRBD2 (6 bases). Looked up from germline, CDR1 is MGHRA and CDR2 is YSYEKL. With 0 bases removed from V and 7 bases from J, the gap between germline ends came to 17 bases. The CDR3 spans 16 residues. The CDR3 loop reads CASSQDRRGELYTQYF. CDR3 DNA sequence: TGCGCCAGCAGCCAAGATCGGCGGGGAGAACTTTATACGCAGTATTTT.

The rearrangement joins TRBV6-1 to TRBJ1-5; the D is unclear. The length of the CDR3 is 16 residues. CDR1 and CDR2 from the germline V gene are MNHNS and SASEGT. Trimming took off 4 bases at V and 3 bases at J, with 16 bases between the two ends. The CDR3 coding sequence is TGTGCCAGCAGTGGACTGCCAGTTCCCCTCAATCAGCCCCAGCATTTT. It is translated as CASSGLPVPLNQPQHF.

V is TRBV29-1 and J is TRBJ1-3; D is unresolved. The CDR3 loop spans 14 amino acids. Trimming removed 6 bases at V and 2 bases at J, with 14 bases between. Germline CDR1 is SQVTM and CDR2 is ANQGSEA. In DNA form, the CDR3 reads TGCAGCGTCGCACCAGCTGGGGCTGGAAACACCATATATTTT. It specifies CSVAPAGAGNTIYF.

This sequence joins TRBV13 and TRBJ2-7; 10 nucleotides match TRBD2. V gave up 2 bases and J gave up 6 bases; unmatched junction bases: 4. The length of the CDR3 is 14 residues. Germline lookup yields CDR1 PRHDT and CDR2 FYEKMQ (reference sequence). CDR3 in amino acids: CASSLQRTSGEQYF. The CDR3 DNA follows: TGTGCCAGCAGCTTACAAAGGACTAGCGGCGAGCAGTACTTC.

The chain couples TRBV20-1 to TRBJ2-5, with 10 bases lining up with TRBD2. Germline V gene lookup returns CDR1 DFQATT and CDR2 SNEGSKA (reference sequence). The CDR3 runs 15 residues. With V trimmed by 1 base and J by 11 bases, 13 bases remained unmatched. DNA for the CDR3: TGCAGTGCTAGAGGGGGGACTAGCGAACACAATGAGCAGTACTTC. Amino acid sequence: CSARGGTSEHNEQYF.

The chain couples TRBV5-5 to TRBJ2-1, with D possibly TRBD1 on 5 matching bases. The end of the DNA fits TRBJ2-7 better, so the J call may be wrong. This CDR3 region has 14 residues. CDR1 is SGHKS, CDR2 YYEKEE, per germline (reference sequence). Here the CDR3 reads CASSLWGSYNEQYF. For the CDR3, the DNA is TGTGCCAGCAGCTTGTGGGGCTCCTACAATGAGCAGTACTTC.

The gene calls are TRBV11-2 and TRBJ2-1; 7 bases line up with TRBD2. With the DNA end fitting TRBJ2-7 better, the J assignment may be wrong. Germline CDR1 is SGHAT and CDR2 is FQNNGV. CDR3 length: 15 amino acids. As DNA, the CDR3 is TGTGCCAGCAGCTTATTTAGCGGGCAGTACAATGAGCAGTACTTC. This codes for CASSLFSGQYNEQYF.

This clonotype has a handful of counts. This may stem from a read error, because a much larger clone lies one nucleotide away. The chain joins TRBV7-3 to TRBJ2-5, with TRBD2 matching 8 bases. Germline V CDR1 and CDR2: SGHTA, FQGTGA. This CDR3 has 14 amino acids. V was pared by 5 bases and J by 11 bases, with 13 bases of the junction left unmatched. In nucleotides, the CDR3 is TGTGCCAGCAGCGTGACTAGCGCGTCCAATGAGCAGTACTTC. It translates to CASSVTSASNEQYF.

The sample holds a few counts of this clonotype. The chain has TRBV7-8 and TRBJ1-5; 10 positions agree with TRBD1. This CDR3 has 15 residues. The ends lost 7 bases at V and 3 bases at J; junction bases unmatched: 6. Germline lookup yields CDR1 SGHVS and CDR2 FQNEAQ. The CDR3 sequence: CASKGGTGANQPQHF. The CDR3 DNA reads TGTGCCAGCAAAGGGGGGACAGGGGCCAATCAGCCCCAGCATTTT.

The J gene is TRBJ2-5, the V gene TRBV7-3; 9 nucleotides match TRBD1. The V segment lost 9 bases and the J segment 4 bases; nucleotides outside the gene matches: 3. The V gene's germline CDR1 is SGHTA and CDR2 FQGTGA. The CDR3 sequence is 12 residues long. CDR3 in DNA: TGTGCCAGAAGACAGGGGGGAGAGACCCAGTACTTC. Its protein is CARRQGGETQYF.

This clonotype was seen a few times. The chain joins TRBV6-1 to TRBJ2-5, with 7 bases lining up with TRBD1. The J call may be mistaken, given a closer DNA end match to TRBJ2-7. Germline V CDR1 and CDR2: MNHNS, SASEGT. This CDR3 has 14 residues. The CDR3 protein is CASNPGTAIYEQYF. The CDR3 coding sequence is TGTGCCAGCAATCCCGGGACAGCAATCTACGAGCAGTACTTC.

This clonotype was observed a single time. CDR3 sequence: CSASIPLRGHSYNEQFF. The CDR3 DNA is TGCAGTGCTAGCATCCCCCTACGGGGCCACTCCTACAATGAGCAGTTCTTC. The chain employs TRBV20-1 and TRBJ2-1; TRBD1 or TRBD2 may be the D gene (5 bases each). Germline assignment: CDR1 DFQATT and CDR2 SNEGSKA (reference sequence). The CDR3 is 17 residues long. V dropped 3 bases and J dropped 0 bases, with 18 bases sitting between them.

The count of this clonotype is one. A read error may explain this, as a much larger clone is one base away. CDR3 in DNA: TGCGCCAGCAGCCAGAACAGGGGGCGCACAGATGCGCAGTATTTT. This encodes CASSQNRGRTDAQYF. The J gene is TRBJ2-3, the V gene TRBV4-1; 9 bases line up with TRBD1. This CDR3 has 15 residues. CDR1 MGHRA and CDR2 YSYEKL come from the germline V gene.

This clonotype was picked up one time. The V and J genes are TRBV27 and TRBJ1-1; D uncertain. Germline lookup yields CDR1 MNHEY and CDR2 SMNVEV (reference sequence). This CDR3 comprises 15 residues. The V gene lost 5 bases and the J gene lost 0 bases, with 13 bases spanning the gap. The CDR3 region is CASSPQTIMNTEAFF. The CDR3 coding sequence is TGTGCCAGCAGTCCTCAGACAATCATGAACACTGAAGCTTTCTTT.

The chain has TRBV12-3 or TRBV12-4 and TRBJ2-4, with D perhaps assigned TRBD1 or TRBD2 (5 bases each). The CDR3 spans 13 residues. The V end lost 8 bases, the J end lost 6 bases, and 14 bases lay between the germline ends. DNA of the CDR3: TGTGCCAGCGGCGAGGGGCTCGGAAACATTCAGTACTTC. It specifies CASGEGLGNIQYF.

CDR3 region: CSVGGPPLGLAEKNEQFF. The CDR3 DNA reads as TGCAGCGTTGGAGGTCCGCCCCTAGGACTAGCGGAAAAAAATGAGCAGTTCTTC. This sequence joins TRBV29-1 and TRBJ2-1, with 10 bases lining up with TRBD2. Germline V gene data show CDR1 as SQVTM and CDR2 as ANQGSEA. The CDR3 loop spans 18 amino acids. With 4 bases clipped from V and 7 bases from J, the junction kept 19 bases outside the gene matches.

This clonotype was found many times. This chain joins TRBV7-2 and TRBJ1-1; 9 bases align to TRBD1. This CDR3 has 14 amino acids. Germline V gene sequence: CDR1 SGHTA, CDR2 FQGNSA. Trimming cost V 4 bases and J 4 bases; bases outside gene matches: 4. The CDR3, as DNA: TGTGCCAGCAGCTCGAACAGGGGGCTCACTGAAGCTTTCTTT. This sequence encodes CASSSNRGLTEAFF.

The chain carries TRBV7-8 and TRBJ2-7; D gene unclear. The germline CDR1 and CDR2 sequences are SGHVS and FQNEAQ. The CDR3 totals 17 residues. V dropped 4 bases and J dropped 0 bases, with 19 bases sitting between them. The CDR3 loop is CASSSDYFLGYSYEQYF. In DNA, the CDR3 is TGTGCCAGCAGCTCGGATTACTTCTTGGGGTACTCCTACGAGCAGTACTTC.

The chain joins TRBV11-1 to TRBJ1-1; no firm D call. This CDR3 spans 13 amino acids. The germline gives CDR1 SGHAT, CDR2 FQDESV (reference sequence). Trimming removed 2 bases from V and 3 bases from J, with 7 bases in between. DNA for the CDR3: TGTGCCAGCAGCTTACGGCCCCACACTGAAGCTTTCTTT. Encoded protein: CASSLRPHTEAFF.

V gene TRBV7-2 combines with J gene TRBJ2-3; D might be TRBD2 (6 bases). Looked up from germline, CDR1 is SGHTA and CDR2 is FQGNSA. CDR3 length: 16 amino acids. V shed 6 bases and J shed 1 base, with 17 bases lying between them. CDR3 amino acids: CASRRNLWGGTDTQYF. CDR3 nucleotides: TGTGCCAGCAGGCGAAATCTGTGGGGGGGCACAGATACGCAGTATTTT.